These T cell receptor beta chains were read from a single sample in a study of shared clonotypes between healthy human individuals. Sequenced by immunoSEQ multiplex PCR; TCRdb stores in-frame clones only, minus some. The sample has 2 million to 3 million clones, more than 85% seen once; the top ten hold roughly 0.39%. The specimen was naive CD4+ T cells from PBMCs. All receptors derive from a man younger than 35 in good health. Some clones in this sample may be carry-over from other donors' samples. CDR3s include the opening cysteine and the closing phenylalanine or tryptophan. Fields, in order: D gene, clone size, V gene, J gene, CDR3 DNA, CDR3 protein. The D gene is left open where the match is weak. For some rows the clone size is stated as once, few or many, or as a class when expanded; others skip it.

>TRBD1|.|TRBV7-9|TRBJ2-1
TGTGCCAGCAGCTTACTACAGGGGGCGACGGGCAGCTCCTACAATGAGCAGTTCTTC
CASSLLQGATGSSYNEQFF
>.|.|TRBV30|TRBJ1-5
TGTGCCTGGAGTGTACGCGGACGCCAGTTTGTGGGGCCCCAGCATTTT
CAWSVRGRQFVGPQHF
>.|.|TRBV18|TRBJ1-3
TGTGCCAGCTCCCCCGGACAAGCCTCTGGAAACACCATATATTTT
CASSPGQASGNTIYF
>.|.|TRBV6-1|TRBJ2-2
TGTGCCAGCAGTGCATCCAGGGCGTCCGGGGAGCTGTTTTTT
CASSASRASGELFF
>.|.|TRBV18|TRBJ1-5
TGTGCCAGCTCACCGGGAATGAGCAATCAGCCCCAGCATTTT
CASSPGMSNQPQHF
>.|.|TRBV30|TRBJ1-5
TGTGCCTGGAGCCCCGCATTTAGAGGGGATCAGCCCCAGCATTTT
CAWSPAFRGDQPQHF
>.|.|TRBV18|TRBJ1-4
TGTGCCAGCTCAGAATTTCGGGCTTCGGAAGCAACTAATGAAAAACTGTTTTTT
CASSEFRASEATNEKLFF
>TRBD2|.|TRBV6-5|TRBJ2-2
TGTGCCAGCAGCGCCCCGGGACTAGGGACCGGGGAGCTGTTTTTT
CASSAPGLGTGELFF
>.|.|TRBV29-1|TRBJ1-1
TGCAGCGCTCGGGACATGAACACTGAAGCTTTCTTT
CSARDMNTEAFF
>.|once|TRBV7-9|TRBJ1-6
TGTGCCAGCAGCTTGGCCTTAACCAATTCACCCCTCCACTTT
CASSLALTNSPLHF
>.|.|TRBV19|TRBJ1-1
TGTGCCAGCGCCGAGGGCAGGGGAAGATGGACTGAAGCTTTCTTT
CASAEGRGRWTEAFF
>.|.|TRBV27|TRBJ2-1
TGTGCCAGCAGTTTACCCCGACTTTTGGGGCCTCGCAATGAGCAGTTCTTC
CASSLPRLLGPRNEQFF
>.|.|TRBV5-1|TRBJ2-7
TGCGCCAGCAGCTTGGCAGGAGGCGCCTACGAGCAGTACTTC
CASSLAGGAYEQYF
>TRBD2|.|TRBV5-1|TRBJ2-1
TGCGCCAGCAGCTTCGTAGCGGGAGCGTTGAATGAGCAGTTCTTC
CASSFVAGALNEQFF
>.|.|TRBV14|TRBJ2-3
TGTGCCAGCAGCCAAGATCGAGGACAACGAGGGACAGATACGCAGTATTTT
CASSQDRGQRGTDTQYF
>.|.|TRBV7-2|TRBJ1-3
TGTGCCAGCAGCTTAGCGACGAGGGCCTTCTCTGGAAACACCATATATTTT
CASSLATRAFSGNTIYF
>.|.|TRBV2|TRBJ1-1
TGTGCCACTTCGGCGGACGGAGGGAACACTGAAGCTTTCTTT
CATSADGGNTEAFF
>.|.|TRBV28|TRBJ2-1
TGTGCCAGCAGTTTATCCAGGGGTACTGAGCAGTTCTTC
CASSLSRGTEQFF
>TRBD2|.|TRBV9|TRBJ2-7
TGTGCCAGCAGCGTATCCGGGACTAGCGGGTACGAGCAGTACTTC
CASSVSGTSGYEQYF
>.|.|TRBV6-5|TRBJ2-7
TGTGCCAGCAGTTATCTGGCCTGGGGAGGCGAGCAGTACTTC
CASSYLAWGGEQYF
>TRBD2|.|TRBV27|TRBJ2-1
TGTGCCAGCAGTCTGGGGACTAGCACTGAGCAGTTCTTC
CASSLGTSTEQFF
>.|.|TRBV5-1|TRBJ2-7
TGCGCCAGCAGGAGGGACAACGGCCTCTACGAGCAGTACTTC
CASRRDNGLYEQYF
>TRBD1|once|TRBV6-6|TRBJ1-2
TGTGCCACCCGCGGGGGGACAGTGGATTCTAACTATGGCTACACCTTC
CATRGGTVDSNYGYTF
>.|.|TRBV6-5|TRBJ2-2
TGTGCCAGCAGTTACTCTTCTGGGGCGAGCACCGGGGAGCTGTTTTTT
CASSYSSGASTGELFF
>.|.|TRBV9|TRBJ2-1
TGTGCCAGCAGCGTAGTGAGGACCTACAATGAGCAGTTCTTC
CASSVVRTYNEQFF
>TRBD1|.|TRBV10-3|TRBJ2-6
TGTGCCATCAGTCCCGGGACAGGGACTCTCTCTGGGGCCAACGTCCTGACTTTC
CAISPGTGTLSGANVLTF
>TRBD1|.|TRBV2|TRBJ2-2
TGTGCCAGCAGGGGACAGCCCGTCGGGGAGCTGTTTTTT
CASRGQPVGELFF
>.|.|TRBV15|TRBJ2-6
TGTGCCACCAGCAGACAACAGTCCGGGACGGGGGCCAACGTCCTGACTTTC
CATSRQQSGTGANVLTF
>TRBD2|.|TRBV7-6|TRBJ2-7
TGTGCCAGCAGCGCCCACATTTTTAGAGCGGGAGGGGATCCCGAGCAGTACTTC
CASSAHIFRAGGDPEQYF
>.|.|TRBV5-1|TRBJ1-3
TGCGCCAGCAGTGCAGGGGACCTCTCTGGAAACACCATATATTTT
CASSAGDLSGNTIYF
>.|.|TRBV18|TRBJ2-7
TGTGCCAGCTCCCCCGGGGGTAGCCGTAACTCCTACGAGCAGTACTTC
CASSPGGSRNSYEQYF
>.|few|TRBV5-1|TRBJ1-2
TGCGCCAGCAGCCCGGCAGTGTGGCGTGGCTACACCTTC
CASSPAVWRGYTF
>.|.|TRBV30|TRBJ1-1
TGTGCCTGGAGTTTGGGCTCTGCGGGCGACACTGAAGCTTTCTTT
CAWSLGSAGDTEAFF
>.|.|TRBV25-1|TRBJ1-3
TGTGCCAGCAGTGAACTCAAACTTGGAAACACCATATATTTT
CASSELKLGNTIYF
>.|once|TRBV15|TRBJ1-2
TGTGCCACCAGCCAGGAGTCCTATGGCTACACCTTC
CATSQESYGYTF
>.|.|TRBV5-1|TRBJ1-2
TGCGCCAGCAGCCCCTTCGACGAGAACTATGGCTACACCTTC
CASSPFDENYGYTF
>.|.|TRBV19|TRBJ1-5
TGTGCCAGTAGTACCGAGCCCAATCAGCCCCAGCATTTT
CASSTEPNQPQHF
>TRBD2|once|TRBV6-4|TRBJ2-1
TGTGCCAGCAGTGACGTGGCGGGAGGGTACAATGAGCAGTTCTTC
CASSDVAGGYNEQFF
>.|.|TRBV9|TRBJ2-1
TGTGCCAGCAGCGTTAGCGAGTCCTACAATGAGCAGTTCTTC
CASSVSESYNEQFF
>.|.|TRBV11-2|TRBJ2-7
TGTGCCAGCAGCCGAGACAGACTTTCCTACGAGCAGTACTTC
CASSRDRLSYEQYF
>.|.|TRBV7-2|TRBJ2-1
TGTGCCAGCAGCTTTCAAACTGCCTCCTACAATGAGCAGTTCTTC
CASSFQTASYNEQFF
>.|once|TRBV5-1|TRBJ2-7
TGCGCCAGCAGCTTGGAAGGCGTTAACGGGGGTGAGCAGTACTTC
CASSLEGVNGGEQYF
>.|.|TRBV4-1|TRBJ2-1
TGCGCCAGCAGCCAAGTCTGGACAGACAATGAGCAGTTCTTC
CASSQVWTDNEQFF
>TRBD2|.|TRBV29-1|TRBJ2-3
TGCAGCGTTGGACTAGCGGGAGGGAGGGATACGCAGTATTTT
CSVGLAGGRDTQYF
>TRBD1|.|TRBV18|TRBJ2-7
TGTGCCAGCTCACCACCGGGACAGGGGTTAGGAGAGCAGTACTTC
CASSPPGQGLGEQYF
>TRBD1|.|TRBV7-2|TRBJ2-2
TGTGCCAGCAGCCTCGGGACAGCCACCGGGGAGCTGTTTTTT
CASSLGTATGELFF
>TRBD2|.|TRBV7-2|TRBJ2-1
TGTGCCAGCAGCCCGGGGACTAGCGGCTACAATGAGCAGTTCTTC
CASSPGTSGYNEQFF
>.|.|TRBV9|TRBJ1-3
TGTGCCAGCAGCGTAGACCCTCGGGCCCCAACTGGAAACACCATATATTTT
CASSVDPRAPTGNTIYF
>.|.|TRBV5-4|TRBJ1-2
TGTGCCAGCAGCGGAATGACAGCTCCACCCTATGGCTACACCTTC
CASSGMTAPPYGYTF
>.|.|TRBV28|TRBJ1-1
TGTGCCAGCACCAGTGCCCGCTCTGAAGCTTTCTTT
CASTSARSEAFF
>.|.|TRBV30|TRBJ2-3
TGTGCCTGCGCTTTGGGACTGAGCACAGATACGCAGTATTTT
CACALGLSTDTQYF
>.|.|TRBV29-1|TRBJ2-1
TGCAGCGTTGAAGATCCGGGACTCCTTTCCTACAATGAGCAGTTCTTC
CSVEDPGLLSYNEQFF
>.|.|TRBV30|TRBJ2-1
TGTGCCAGACCGGGACTTAACAATGAGCAGTTCTTC
CARPGLNNEQFF
>TRBD1|.|TRBV29-1|TRBJ2-3
TGCAGCTCCGATAGGGGGCTCACAGATACGCAGTATTTT
CSSDRGLTDTQYF
>TRBD2|once|TRBV10-3|TRBJ2-7
TGTGCCATCAGTGGGCCCCCGGGAGGGCCTAACCAGAACTACGAGCAGTACTTC
CAISGPPGGPNQNYEQYF
>.|.|TRBV28|TRBJ1-5
TGTGCCAGCAGCATCCAAGGTGGATGGGCCCAGCATTTT
CASSIQGGWAQHF
>.|.|TRBV5-1|TRBJ2-7
TGCGCCAGCAGTAGACAGGACCCCTCCTACGAGCAGTACTTC
CASSRQDPSYEQYF
>TRBD1|.|TRBV2|TRBJ1-3
TGTGCCAGCAGCGGGGACAGGGCCGAAAACACCATATATTTT
CASSGDRAENTIYF
>.|.|TRBV5-1|TRBJ2-3
TGCGCCAGCAGCTTTGGGGGGGCCACAGATACGCAGTATTTT
CASSFGGATDTQYF